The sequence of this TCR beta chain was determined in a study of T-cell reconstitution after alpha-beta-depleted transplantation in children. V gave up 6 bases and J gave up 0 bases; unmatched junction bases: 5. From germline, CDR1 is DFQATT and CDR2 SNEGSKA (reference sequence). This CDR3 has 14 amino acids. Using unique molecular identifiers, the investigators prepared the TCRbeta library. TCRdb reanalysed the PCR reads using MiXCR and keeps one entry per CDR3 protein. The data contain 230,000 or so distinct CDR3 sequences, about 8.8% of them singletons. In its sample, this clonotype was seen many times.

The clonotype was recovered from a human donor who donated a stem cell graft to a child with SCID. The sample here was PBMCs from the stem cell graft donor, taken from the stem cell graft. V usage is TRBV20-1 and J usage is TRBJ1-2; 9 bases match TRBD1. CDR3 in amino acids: CSAMDRGANYGYTF. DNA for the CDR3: TGCAGTGCCATGGACAGGGGAGCTAACTATGGCTACACCTTC.